Shown below are 20 T cell receptor beta chains from a single sample sequenced in a study of cytomegalovirus exposure and HLA in healthy donors. Vbeta (60) and Jbeta (13) primers were used in the PCR. Data came from immunoSEQ multiplex PCR; TCRdb stores just in-frame clones and leaves some out. The sample contains about 96,000 clones, roughly 74% of which appear only once. The sequencing input was PBMCs. The receptors stem from a woman in her seventies in good health and CMV-seropositive.

The chain combines TRBV5-1 with TRBJ1-4; D is undetermined. This CDR3 comprises 14 residues. Germline values: CDR1 SGHRS, CDR2 YFSETQ. Trimming took off 0 bases at V and 8 bases at J, with 11 bases between the two ends. As DNA, the CDR3 is TGCGCCAGCAGCTTGGTTGGGCAGGTGGAAAAACTGTTTTTT. Translating it yields CASSLVGQVEKLFF. Filled out from reference TRBV5-1 and TRBJ1-4, the complete variable domain reads KAGVTQTPRYLIKTRGQQVTLSCSPISGHRSVSWYQQTPGQGLQFLFEYFSETQRNKGNFPGRFSGRQFSNSRSEMNVSTLELGDSALYLCASSLVGQVEKLFFGSGTQLSVL.

The chain uses TRBV7-2 and TRBJ2-7; TRBD1 matches 8 bases. CDR3 length: 14 amino acids. V lost 5 bases to trimming and J lost 3 bases; unmatched junction nucleotides: 6. Germline assignment: CDR1 SGHTA and CDR2 FQGNSA. The CDR3 DNA is TGTGCCAGCAGCCCACAGGGGGGAAACTACGAGCAGTACTTC. Encoded protein: CASSPQGGNYEQYF.

The genes are TRBV6-5 and TRBJ2-2, with 9 bases fitting TRBD1. This CDR3 has 15 amino acids. The V segment lost 5 bases and the J segment 4 bases; nucleotides outside the gene matches: 5. Germline loops: CDR1 MNHEY, CDR2 SVGAGI. The CDR3 nucleotides are TGTGCCAGCAGTGCACACAGGGGGCCCACCGGGGAGCTGTTTTTT. This encodes CASSAHRGPTGELFF.

The chain has TRBV18 and TRBJ2-7, with 8 bases fitting TRBD1. The CDR3 covers 15 residues. Unmatched junction bases numbered 6, after V lost 2 bases and J lost 3 bases. Germline V lookup: CDR1 KGHSH, CDR2 LQKENI. CDR3 in amino acids: CASSPKGQGFYEQYF. As DNA, the CDR3 is TGTGCCAGCTCACCAAAAGGACAGGGTTTCTACGAGCAGTACTTC.

In its sample, this clone was seen once. V is TRBV6-1 and J is TRBJ2-3; D unclear. The CDR3 runs to 12 residues. Germline values: CDR1 MNHNS, CDR2 SASEGT. Trimming removed 2 bases at V and 5 bases at J, with 5 bases between. The DNA for the CDR3 is TGTGCCAGCAGTGAAAACAGAGATACGCAGTATTTT. Translated: CASSENRDTQYF.

In its sample, this clone was seen a few times. The rearrangement links TRBV9 to TRBJ2-1, with 12 bases aligning to TRBD2. Germline CDR1 and CDR2: SGDLS and YYNGEE. CDR3 length: 15 amino acids. With V trimmed by 4 bases and J by 4 bases, 3 bases remained unmatched. CDR3 protein: CASSPGLAGYNEQFF. The CDR3 nucleotides read TGTGCCAGCAGCCCTGGACTAGCGGGGTACAATGAGCAGTTCTTC.

The chain employs TRBV14 and TRBJ1-3, with 9 bases that match TRBD1. The junction had 14 bases not matched to a gene; V was cut back by 1 base and J by 4 bases. Germline V gene data show CDR1 as SGHDN and CDR2 as FVKESK. This CDR3 region has 19 residues. The CDR3 DNA sequence: TGTGCCAGCAGCCAAGGACGTCGTACCGGGACAGGGAGAGGAAACACCATATATTTT. It yields the protein CASSQGRRTGTGRGNTIYF.

As to this clone: Its ends do not fully match the called genes, so a read error is possible. V usage is TRBV19 and J usage is TRBJ2-6, with D tentatively TRBD1 (5 bases). Looked up from germline, CDR1 is LNHDA and CDR2 is SQIVND (reference sequence). The CDR3 is 15 residues long. The CDR3 DNA reads TGTGCCAGTAGGATAGGGGCAGCTGGGGCCAACGTCCTGACTTTC. Translation: CASRIGAAGANVLTF.

J is TRBJ1-3 and V is TRBV11-2, with 8 bases lining up with TRBD1. The V and J ends lost 2 bases and 7 bases, in that order; junction bases with no gene match: 7. This CDR3 region has 15 residues. The germline V gene encodes CDR1 SGHAT and CDR2 FQNNGV. The CDR3 loop is CASSLSPGGGNTIYF. In DNA form, the CDR3 reads TGTGCCAGCAGCTTATCCCCAGGGGGCGGGAACACCATATATTTT.

This clone showed up just a few times. V and J are TRBV7-2 and TRBJ2-7; maybe TRBD1 (6 bases). CDR1 and CDR2 (germline): SGHTA, FQGNSA. The CDR3 contains 14 residues. V lost 5 bases to trimming and J lost 0 bases, with 11 bases between them. Written as DNA, the CDR3 is TGTGCCAGCAGCGCCCCAGGGGCCTCCTACGAGCAGTACTTC. Translation gives CASSAPGASYEQYF.

Notes on this clone: In the same sample, other DNA sequences code for this CDR3. The CDR3: CASSFGQGNTDTQYF. The CDR3 DNA is TGTGCCAGCAGCTTCGGACAGGGTAACACAGATACGCAGTATTTT. The chain joins TRBV5-8 to TRBJ2-3, with TRBD1 identical over 8 bases. CDR3 length: 15 amino acids. With 2 bases clipped from V and 2 bases from J, the junction kept 4 bases outside the gene matches. Germline CDR1 SGHTS, CDR2 YDEGEE.

The chain recombines TRBV5-1 with TRBJ1-5; no definite D call. Germline loops: CDR1 SGHRS, CDR2 YFSETQ. The CDR3 has 13 amino acids. Trimming took 0 bases from V and 4 from J, leaving 5 bases between them. The CDR3 bases are TGCGCCAGCAGCTTGGGAGAGAATCAGCCCCAGCATTTT. Protein product: CASSLGENQPQHF.

The rearrangement links TRBV27 to TRBJ2-2; 7 bases fit TRBD2. V was clipped by 4 bases and J by 3 bases; unmatched bases: 5. The CDR3 runs 15 residues. From germline, CDR1 is MNHEY and CDR2 SMNVEV (reference sequence). The CDR3 loop reads CASSYRDYDTGELFF. CDR3 bases: TGTGCCAGCAGTTACCGGGACTACGACACCGGGGAGCTGTTTTTT.

The rearrangement joins TRBV9 to TRBJ2-3; D is perhaps TRBD2 (6 bases). The CDR3 extends over 15 amino acids. Trimming pared 7 bases from V and 2 bases from J, leaving 17 bases between. Per germline, CDR1 SGDLS and CDR2 YYNGEE. The CDR3 loop reads CASQVGTGDTDTQYF. CDR3 nucleotides: TGTGCCAGCCAGGTGGGGACTGGCGACACAGATACGCAGTATTTT. The whole variable domain, filled in from reference TRBV9 and TRBJ2-3, reads DSGVTQTPKHLITATGQRVTLRCSPRSGDLSVYWYQQSLDQGLQFLIQYYNGEERAKGNILERFSAQQFPDLHSELNLSSLELGDSALYFCASQVGTGDTDTQYFGPGTRLTVL.

Here the CDR3 DNA reads TGCGCCAGCAGCTTGGAGGGACAGGGGGTTAGAGAGCAGTACTTC. Translated, it gives CASSLEGQGVREQYF. The chain has TRBV5-1 and TRBJ2-7; TRBD1 matches 11 bases. Germline trimming cut 0 bases from V and 7 bases from J; bases unmatched to any gene: 6. Germline-derived CDR1 and CDR2 are SGHRS and YFSETQ. The CDR3 has 15 residues.

This chain joins TRBV2 and TRBJ2-5, with 9 positions matching TRBD2. The assigned J gene may be wrong: the sequence end matches TRBJ2-7 better. This CDR3 contains 17 residues. CDR1 is SNHLY and CDR2 is FYNNEI in the germline V gene. The CDR3 nucleotides are TGTGCCAGCAGACCTAGGACTAGCGCCCTAAGCTCCTACGAGCAGTACTTC. This encodes CASRPRTSALSSYEQYF.

The V call is TRBV25-1, the J call TRBJ2-2, with 11 bases lining up with TRBD2. The CDR3 runs to 16 residues. Germline V gene data show CDR1 as MGHDK and CDR2 as SYGVNS. After removal of 8 bases from V and 6 bases from J, the junction contained 11 bases not matched to a gene. CDR3 nucleotides: TGTGCCAGCGGGCCCCGAGGTAGCGGGAGGGCCGGGGAGCTGTTTTTT. Amino acids: CASGPRGSGRAGELFF. The full variable domain, rest sourced from reference TRBV25-1 and TRBJ2-2, is EADIYQTPRYLVIGTGKKITLECSQTMGHDKMYWYQQDPGMELHLIHYSYGVNSTEKGDLSSESTVSRIRTEHFPLTLESARPSHTSQYLCASGPRGSGRAGELFFGEGSRLTVL.

This clone occurred a few times. This chain links TRBV7-9 with TRBJ2-3; D may be TRBD1 (5 bases). CDR3 size: 15 residues. Between the trimmed V and J ends, which lost 0 bases and 3 bases, there was a span of 10 bases. Germline assignment: CDR1 SEHNR and CDR2 FQNEAQ (reference sequence). As DNA, the CDR3 is TGTGCCAGCAGCTTAGCGCGGCAGGGTACAGATACGCAGTATTTT. It encodes CASSLARQGTDTQYF.

V is TRBV27 and J is TRBJ2-2, with 14 bases matching TRBD2. J gave up 6 bases and V 2 bases, and 5 bases lay outside the gene matches. CDR3 size: 17 residues. Germline assignment: CDR1 MNHEY and CDR2 SMNVEV (reference sequence). In DNA, the CDR3 is TGTGCCAGCAGTTTAAGAGGGACTAGCGGGAGACCCGGGGAGCTGTTTTTT. This sequence encodes CASSLRGTSGRPGELFF.

The J gene is TRBJ2-5, the V gene TRBV30; D is uncertain. The germline V gene has CDR1 GTSNPN and CDR2 SVGIG (reference sequence). The CDR3 extends over 15 amino acids. V was cut by 0 bases and J by 1 base, with 12 bases left in between. The CDR3 loop reads CAWSVGFGIQETQYF. CDR3 DNA sequence: TGTGCCTGGAGTGTGGGCTTTGGAATCCAAGAGACCCAGTACTTC.